The T cell receptor (beta chain) under discussion was sequenced for a study of blood T cell repertoires in COVID-19. On the study more broadly: The United States, Italy and Spain were the sources of the acute and convalescent COVID-19 samples.

In the authors' methods: Reference gene primers were amplified, and this amplification served to estimate nucleated cell counts. The table came from immunoSEQ multiplex PCR; TCRdb's copy has only in-frame clones and leaves some out. That table gives V, J and clone size, and the DNA gave D and trimming. The repertoire holds roughly 290,000 clones, around four fifths seen once, with around 4% in the top ten. Input material: peripheral blood. This TCR was recovered from a woman aged 45-65 years with active or convalescent COVID-19.

CDR3 protein: CASSDPGSLATDTQYF. CDR3 coding DNA: TGTGCCAGCAGTGATCCCGGGTCCCTGGCCACAGATACGCAGTATTTT. V gene TRBV6-2 or TRBV6-3 combines with J gene TRBJ2-3; D ambiguous. V lost 5 bases to trimming and J lost 2 bases, with 17 bases between them. The V gene's germline CDR1 is MNHEY and CDR2 SVGEGT. CDR3 size: 16 residues.